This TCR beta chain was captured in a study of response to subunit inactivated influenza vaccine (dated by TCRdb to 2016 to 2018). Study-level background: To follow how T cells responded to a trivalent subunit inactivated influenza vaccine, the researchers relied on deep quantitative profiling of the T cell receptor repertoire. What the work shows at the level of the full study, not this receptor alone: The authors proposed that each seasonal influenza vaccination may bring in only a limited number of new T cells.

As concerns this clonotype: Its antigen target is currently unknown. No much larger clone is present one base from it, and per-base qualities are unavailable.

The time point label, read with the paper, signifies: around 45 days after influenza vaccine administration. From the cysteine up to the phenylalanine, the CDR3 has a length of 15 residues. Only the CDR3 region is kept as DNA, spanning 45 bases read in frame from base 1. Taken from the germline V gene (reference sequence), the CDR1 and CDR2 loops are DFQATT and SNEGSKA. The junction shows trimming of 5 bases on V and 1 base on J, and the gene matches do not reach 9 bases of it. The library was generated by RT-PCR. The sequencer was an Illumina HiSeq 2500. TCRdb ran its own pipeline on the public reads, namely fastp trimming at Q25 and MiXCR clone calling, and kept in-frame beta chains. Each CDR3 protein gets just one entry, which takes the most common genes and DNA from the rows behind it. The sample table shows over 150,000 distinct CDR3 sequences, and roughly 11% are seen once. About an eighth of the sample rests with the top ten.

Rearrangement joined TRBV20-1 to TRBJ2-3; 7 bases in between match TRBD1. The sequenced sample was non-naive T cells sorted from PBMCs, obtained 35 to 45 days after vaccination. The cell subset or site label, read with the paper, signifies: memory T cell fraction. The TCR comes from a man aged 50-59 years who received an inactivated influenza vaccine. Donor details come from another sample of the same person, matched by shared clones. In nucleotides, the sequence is TGCAGTGCTTTACAGGGGCAAGGAGGCACAGATACGCAGTATTTT. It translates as CSALQGQGGTDTQYF.